The TCR beta chain under discussion was sequenced for a study of OX40 agonist ivuxolimab in advanced cancers. Study-wide context: A partial response was reached by three patients: one with hepatocellular carcinoma and two with cutaneous melanoma.

Using immunoSEQ multiplex PCR, the repertoire was profiled, and TCRdb retains in-frame clones only, with some absent. This table holds tens of thousands of clones, around 90% found once. The length of the CDR3 is 15 residues. Per germline, CDR1 SEHNR and CDR2 FQNEAQ (reference sequence). V shed 2 bases and J shed 4 bases, with 14 bases lying between them. The TCR originated in an adult with an advanced solid tumor such as melanoma, head and neck, liver or kidney cancer. The specimen comprised CD4+ or CD8+ T cells sorted from blood, sampled in a trial of the OX40 agonist ivuxolimab. The chain has TRBV7-9 and TRBJ1-1; D possibly corresponds to TRBD1 (5 bases). The CDR3 is CASSLLGRATTEAFF. In DNA, the CDR3 is TGTGCCAGCAGCTTACTTGGCAGGGCGACCACTGAAGCTTTCTTT. Full variable domain (missing parts from reference TRBV7-9 and TRBJ1-1): DTGVSQNPRHKITKRGQNVTFRCDPISEHNRLYWYRQTLGQGPEFLTYFQNEAQLEKSRLLSDRFSAERPKGSFSTLEIQRTEQGDSAMYLCASSLLGRATTEAFFGQGTRLTVV.